This T cell receptor (beta chain) originates from a study of T cells in Graves' hyperthyroidism and ophthalmopathy (dated by TCRdb to about 2019). About the study as a whole: Peripheral blood samples were taken at initial diagnosis, before any treatment was given. To identify distinguishing TCR V-J signatures, a discovery cohort of around 100 patients was used, comprising 43 with Graves' ophthalmopathy and around 60 with stable Graves' hyperthyroidism. Prospective prediction of ophthalmopathy was tested in an independent validation cohort consisting of 18 to 20 hyperthyroidism patients and some 17 patients who later progressed to ophthalmopathy. The 100 or so discovery patients were randomly split 7:3 into training and test sets. Thyroid tissue and blood T-cell repertoires from about six Graves' hyperthyroidism patients were also compared in the study. The paper describes TCR Vbeta CDR3 sequencing of more than 120 peripheral blood samples, made up of 40 to 45 ophthalmopathy patients, approximately 73 hyperthyroidism patients and approximately 17 progressor patients. Following sampling, methimazole starting at 30 mg daily was given to hyperthyroidism patients, and high-dose intravenous methylprednisolone was given to ophthalmopathy patients. Beyond this particular receptor, the publication reports: No statistical method was used to fix the sample size in advance, and group allocation was not hidden from the investigators. Most expanded thyroid clonotypes (frequency above 0.001) were also detected in blood, a finding suggesting that blood repertoires may reflect thyroid immune responses. A model built on a 13 V-J signature distinguished ophthalmopathy from stable hyperthyroidism, reaching around 90% sensitivity and around 81% specificity in cross-validation and 80%/75% in testing. In validation, progression to ophthalmopathy was predicted by the model with 65% to 71% sensitivity and 72% to 85% specificity, a median of around 5.9 months before onset.

On this clonotype itself: There is no known antigen for this receptor. Base qualities are missing; no much larger clone stands one base away.

Stable Graves' hyperthyroidism was defined as the absence of progression to ophthalmopathy over 18 months of follow-up. Hyperthyroidism patients were newly diagnosed, with disease duration under 2 months, and aged 18 to 65 years. Any patient with an uncontrolled infection, another autoimmune disease, pregnancy or lactation was excluded. Diagnoses were established on the basis of clinical symptoms, serum thyroxine and TRAb, thyroid ultrasound, and orbital computed tomography. PBMCs were separated from roughly 9.6 ml of fresh peripheral blood using Ficoll-Paque density gradient centrifugation. Total RNA was extracted with Trizol reagent, and quality was checked on an Agilent 2100 Bioanalyzer. The CDR3, from cysteine to phenylalanine, totals 15 residues. The sequence is cut down to CDR3 DNA, 45 bases in frame from base 1. The junction shows trimming of 1 base on V and 7 bases on J, and the gene matches do not reach 3 bases of it. Reading the germline V gene gives CDR1 SGHTA and CDR2 FQGNSA.

TCR beta CDR3 regions were amplified from RNA transcripts. The TCR CDR3 was subjected to a first round of RT-PCR using the HTBI primer set and the Qiagen OneStep RT-PCR kit. Libraries were constructed in a second round of multiplex PCR, after which size selection and purification were performed. Libraries were sequenced paired-end with 100 bp reads on an Illumina HiSeq2000. The paper's processing steps were these. SOAPnuke was used to process the raw data, throwing out any read that contained adapters or uncalled bases, had a mean Phred below 15, or lacked an exact constant-primer or identifier match. High-quality paired reads were merged using COPE v1.2.5, and each unique nucleotide sequence was defined as a clonotype. Clonotypes were aligned to IMGT TRBV, TRBD and TRBJ reference segments using MiTCR v1.1. The analysis included only V-J combinations with a frequency above 0.0001, which together covered around 99% of the repertoires. The TCS score was defined as F50 (clonal expansion) divided by E x V (chaos), with BLOSUM62-based TCRdist calculated between CDR3 peptides within each V-J. Welch's t-statistics and random forest reduced around 550 V-J features to fewer than 15, which were used in a naive Bayes classifier (R e1071). The Morisita-Horn index was used to measure how similar the thyroid and blood repertoires were. The public sequencing data were trimmed at Q25 with fastp and processed into clonotypes with MiXCR by TCRdb, which kept only in-frame beta chains. Identical CDR3 proteins give one entry, which carries the most common genes and DNA. The V and J calls were not made by the authors but by TCRdb's processing. For this sample the table gives around 720,000 distinct CDR3 sequences, of which under 45% were detected only once. The top ten clonotypes cover around 32% of the sample.

Sample: blood. In this chain, TRBV7-2 is recombined with TRBJ2-1, and 11 junctional nucleotides match TRBD2. The receptor comes from a woman aged 40 to 50 with Graves' hyperthyroidism. The CDR3 protein sequence reads: CASSLGSSGGNEQFF. The bases read TGTGCCAGCAGCTTAGGCTCTAGCGGGGGGAATGAGCAGTTCTTC.